This T cell receptor (beta chain) came from a study of blood T cells in healthy people across ages. Per-sample yields of isolated PBMCs were at least 6 million. The amount of total RNA extracted per sample was at least 6 micrograms. Next came a second PCR, run for about 7 to 12 cycles, which used a sample-barcoded 5' primer along with a J-beta primer mix. Via MiXCR, TCRdb re-called the 5' RACE reads, giving one row per CDR3 protein. The sample records about 1,500,000 distinct CDR3 sequences, roughly 28% being singletons. CDR3 size: 14 residues. The germline gives CDR1 SGHRS, CDR2 YFSETQ. Between the trimmed V and J ends, which lost 3 bases and 0 bases, there was a span of 10 bases. About this clonotype itself: Its antigen is undetermined.

General study points: Both naive CD4+ cell counts and diversity were greater in long-lived donors than in aged donors.

The sample consisted of blood. The sequence was obtained from a woman aged 25 to 45 in good health. J is TRBJ2-7 and V is TRBV5-1; possibly TRBD2 for D (6 bases). The CDR3 protein is CASSSSVSSYEQYF. CDR3 DNA sequence: TGCGCCAGCAGCTCTAGCGTTAGCTCCTACGAGCAGTACTTC.